Following are 3 T cell receptor beta chains from one sample sequenced in a study of response to subunit inactivated influenza vaccine. TCRdb re-called the RT-PCR reads through MiXCR, storing one row per CDR3 protein. There are some 570,000 distinct CDR3 sequences in the sample; approximately 10% occur only once, and 9.5% to 11% lies in the top ten. The sample was also reused in another study, on T cells expressing NK-cell markers. As reported in that work: cDNA encoding TCR beta was synthesized via 5'RACE template switching incorporating UMIs.

This material consisted of PBMCs from blood, taken on the day of vaccination. These receptors were obtained from a man between 50 and 59 years old who received an inactivated influenza vaccine.

This clonotype showed up just a few times. The chain carries TRBV10-3 and TRBJ1-2; D remains ambiguous. The CDR3 length is 11 residues. V dropped 0 bases and J dropped 8 bases, with 4 bases sitting between them. The V gene's germline CDR1 is ENHRY and CDR2 SYGVKD. The DNA for the CDR3 is TGTGCCATCAGTGAGTCGGAGGGCTACACCTTC. Translated: CAISESEGYTF.

This clonotype was seen a handful of times. The chain is built from TRBV2 and TRBJ2-1; 11 bases match TRBD2. This CDR3 contains 16 residues. Germline V gene lookup returns CDR1 SNHLY and CDR2 FYNNEI. J was trimmed by 3 bases and V by 6 bases; bases with no gene match: 7. CDR3 DNA sequence: TGTGCCAGCAGACTAGCGGGAGATCCTAACTACAATGAGCAGTTCTTC. This translates into CASRLAGDPNYNEQFF.

The sample holds a few counts of this clonotype. The chain links TRBV3-1 to TRBJ2-7, with 7 bases that match TRBD2. Trimming removed 1 base from V and 4 bases from J; junction bases left unmatched: 7. Germline V gene sequence: CDR1 LGHDT, CDR2 YNNKEL (reference sequence). The CDR3 is 15 amino acids. The CDR3 coding sequence is TGTGCCAGCAGCCAAGGCGGGAGTAGTCTATACGAGCAGTACTTC. Translating gives CASSQGGSSLYEQYF.